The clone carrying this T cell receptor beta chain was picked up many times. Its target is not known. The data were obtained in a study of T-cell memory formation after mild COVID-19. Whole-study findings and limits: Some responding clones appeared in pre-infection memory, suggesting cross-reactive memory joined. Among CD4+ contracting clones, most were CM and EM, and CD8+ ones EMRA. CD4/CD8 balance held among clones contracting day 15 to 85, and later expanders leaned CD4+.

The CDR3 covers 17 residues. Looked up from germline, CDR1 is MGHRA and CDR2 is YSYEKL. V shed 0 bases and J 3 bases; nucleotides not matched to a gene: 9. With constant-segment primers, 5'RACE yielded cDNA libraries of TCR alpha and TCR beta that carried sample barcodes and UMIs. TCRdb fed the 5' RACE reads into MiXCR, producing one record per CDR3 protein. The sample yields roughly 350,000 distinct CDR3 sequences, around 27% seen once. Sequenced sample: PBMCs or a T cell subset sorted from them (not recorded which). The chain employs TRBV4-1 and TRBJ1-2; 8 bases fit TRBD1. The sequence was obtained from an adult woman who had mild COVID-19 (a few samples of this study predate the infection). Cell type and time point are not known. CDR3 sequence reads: CASSQEAGGSIDYGYTF. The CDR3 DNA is TGCGCCAGCAGCCAAGAAGCAGGGGGCTCCATCGACTATGGCTACACCTTC.